The clone carrying this TCR beta chain was picked up many times. Its cognate antigen is unknown. Busulfan-fludarabine conditioning, marrow transplant, and cyclophosphamide on days +3 and +4 were administered. The data originate from a study of T cells after posttransplantation cyclophosphamide. General study findings and limits: TRB overlap between skin or GI tissue T cells and blood was limited. TRB clonality was highly associated with recipient CMV seropositivity and reactivation. Later blood repertoires were often dominated by clones from the donor CD8+ memory compartment.

This table comes from immunoSEQ multiplex PCR, and its TCRdb copy is limited to in-frame clones, with some not included. Recorded here are fewer than 12,000 clones, none singletons. Germline V gives CDR1 SGHTA, CDR2 FQGNSA. This CDR3 is built from 14 residues. V shed 5 bases, J shed 5 bases, and the junction held 7 bases outside the gene matches. The sequencing here drew on PBMCs, taken after allogeneic stem cell transplant with posttransplant cyclophosphamide. The TCR sequence derives from a female patient between 40 and 50 years old who received an allogeneic stem cell transplant from a related donor, was CMV-positive, and had no GVHD. Some T cells may trace back to the graft donor. This chain uses TRBV7-2 with TRBJ2-5, with 8 bases lining up with TRBD2. As DNA, the CDR3 is TGTGCCAGCAGCCCGGAGACTAGCGCGGAGACCCAGTACTTC. Its translation is CASSPETSAETQYF.